This T cell receptor (beta chain) was found in a study of T cells expressing NK-cell markers. As for the study in general: Within the sequenced cohort of eight donors, seven exhibited HCMV seropositivity and one was seronegative.

The study, taken as a whole, reports: Six of the donors carried dominant NKG2C+ clonotypes that took up roughly 1.0-7.0% of their CD8+ T cells.

From germline, CDR1 is LGHDT and CDR2 YNNKEL (reference sequence). The CDR3 extends over 14 amino acids. As concerns this clonotype: Antigen specificity is unknown.

Beta-chain TCR cDNA was generated via 5'RACE template switching with UMIs. TCRdb reprocessed the 5' RACE reads and keeps a single row for each CDR3 protein, giving no DNA. Recorded for this sample: about 300,000 distinct CDR3 sequences. This sequence originates from a woman between 18 and 75 years old in good health. Sequencing was carried out using blood T cells: a sorted CD56 or NKG2C T cell subset, CD4+ or CD8+ T cells, or bulk PBMC T cells (not recorded which). The V gene is TRBV3-1, the J gene TRBJ1-2; without DNA, the TCRdb call of TRBD1 cannot be checked. CDR3: CASSQPRTGFSYTF.